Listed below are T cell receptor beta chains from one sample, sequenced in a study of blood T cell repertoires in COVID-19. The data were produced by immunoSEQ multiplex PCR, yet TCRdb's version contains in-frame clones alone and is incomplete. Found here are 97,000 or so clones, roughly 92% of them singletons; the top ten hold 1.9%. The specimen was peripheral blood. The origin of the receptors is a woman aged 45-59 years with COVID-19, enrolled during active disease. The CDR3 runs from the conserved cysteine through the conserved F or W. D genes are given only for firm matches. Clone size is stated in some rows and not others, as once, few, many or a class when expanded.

CDR3 protein: CASSSGQNTEAFF
CDR3 DNA: TGTGCCAGCAGCTCAGGCCAGAACACTGAAGCTTTCTTT
V gene: TRBV7-6
clone size: once
J gene: TRBJ1-1
D gene: NA

CDR3 protein: CASSRDYRTGELFF
CDR3 DNA: TGTGCCAGCAGCCGGGACTACCGCACCGGGGAGCTGTTTTTT
V gene: TRBV14
clone size: once
J gene: TRBJ2-2
D gene: TRBD2

CDR3 protein: CAWSVRGRGSYNSPLHF
CDR3 DNA: TGTGCCTGGAGTGTAAGGGGCAGGGGGTCCTATAATTCACCCCTCCACTTT
V gene: TRBV30
clone size: NA
J gene: TRBJ1-6
D gene: TRBD1

CDR3 protein: CASSLLGLAGRTTDTQYF
CDR3 DNA: TGTGCCAGCAGCTTATTGGGACTAGCGGGGCGAACCACAGATACGCAGTATTTT
V gene: TRBV7-9
clone size: NA
J gene: TRBJ2-3
D gene: TRBD2

CDR3 protein: CASSFGGTEAFF
CDR3 DNA: TGCGCCAGCAGCTTCGGAGGGACTGAAGCTTTCTTT
V gene: TRBV5-1
clone size: few
J gene: TRBJ1-1
D gene: NA

CDR3 protein: CASSGGTAGGPYNEQFF
CDR3 DNA: TGTGCCAGCAGCGGAGGGACAGCGGGGGGCCCCTACAATGAGCAGTTCTTC
V gene: TRBV7-2
clone size: NA
J gene: TRBJ2-1
D gene: TRBD2

CDR3 protein: CASWDSYTEAFF
CDR3 DNA: TGTGCCAGCTGGGACAGTTACACTGAAGCTTTCTTT
V gene: TRBV6-6
clone size: once
J gene: TRBJ1-1
D gene: TRBD1

CDR3 protein: CASSLVIGGRTGNTIYF
CDR3 DNA: TGTGCCAGCAGCTTAGTAATCGGCGGCAGAACGGGAAACACCATATATTTT
V gene: TRBV11-3
clone size: NA
J gene: TRBJ1-3
D gene: NA

CDR3 protein: CASSQRAGRGFGKLFF
CDR3 DNA: TGTGCCAGCAGCCAACGCGCGGGGAGGGGTTTTGGAAAACTGTTTTTT
V gene: TRBV14
clone size: NA
J gene: TRBJ1-4
D gene: NA

CDR3 protein: CASSSGGTLRGYTF
CDR3 DNA: TGTGCCAGTAGTTCGGGGGGCACCCTCAGGGGCTACACCTTC
V gene: TRBV19
clone size: NA
J gene: TRBJ1-2
D gene: NA

CDR3 protein: CASSLTRDYYEQYF
CDR3 DNA: TGTGCCAGCAGTCTGACCCGGGACTACTACGAGCAGTACTTC
V gene: TRBV7-2
clone size: once
J gene: TRBJ2-7
D gene: TRBD2

CDR3 protein: CASSRREGDEKLFF
CDR3 DNA: TGTGCCAGCAGTCGCAGGGAAGGGGATGAAAAACTGTTTTTT
V gene: TRBV6-5
clone size: NA
J gene: TRBJ1-4
D gene: NA

CDR3 protein: CASSGRETDTQYF
CDR3 DNA: TGTGCCAGCAGCGGAAGGGAGACAGATACGCAGTATTTT
V gene: TRBV11-2
clone size: NA
J gene: TRBJ2-3
D gene: NA

CDR3 protein: CASSLNFPGQGASGNTIYF
CDR3 DNA: TGTGCCAGCAGCTTAAACTTCCCGGGACAGGGGGCTTCTGGAAACACCATATATTTT
V gene: TRBV7-9
clone size: NA
J gene: TRBJ1-3
D gene: TRBD1

CDR3 protein: CASSEDRGYRGEKLFF
CDR3 DNA: TGTGCCAGCAGTGAAGATAGGGGATACAGGGGCGAAAAACTGTTTTTT
V gene: TRBV2
clone size: NA
J gene: TRBJ1-4
D gene: TRBD1

CDR3 protein: CAWSPGGYEQYF
CDR3 DNA: TGTGCCTGGTCTCCAGGGGGCTACGAGCAGTACTTC
V gene: TRBV30
clone size: NA
J gene: TRBJ2-7
D gene: TRBD1

CDR3 protein: CASGLTGTNSPLHF
CDR3 DNA: TGTGCTAGTGGACTGACAGGGACTAATTCACCCCTCCACTTT
V gene: TRBV12-5
clone size: NA
J gene: TRBJ1-6
D gene: TRBD1

CDR3 protein: CASSRAGDRAEQYF
CDR3 DNA: TGTGCCAGCAGCCGTGCGGGAGACCGAGCGGAGCAGTACTTC
V gene: TRBV4-2
clone size: few
J gene: TRBJ2-7
D gene: TRBD2

CDR3 protein: CASSFIGQGKYGYTF
CDR3 DNA: TGCGCCAGCAGCTTTATCGGACAGGGAAAGTATGGCTACACCTTC
V gene: TRBV5-1
clone size: NA
J gene: TRBJ1-2
D gene: TRBD1

CDR3 protein: CASTPLSHGFPQHF
CDR3 DNA: TGTGCCAGTACCCCTTTATCGCACGGTTTCCCCCAGCATTTT
V gene: TRBV19
clone size: NA
J gene: TRBJ1-5
D gene: NA

CDR3 protein: CASSYTGGNGYTF
CDR3 DNA: TGTGCCAGCAGCTATACAGGTGGAAATGGCTACACCTTC
V gene: TRBV7-9
clone size: few
J gene: TRBJ1-2
D gene: NA

CDR3 protein: CASSLDRVNGYTF
CDR3 DNA: TGCGCCAGCAGCTTGGACAGGGTAAATGGCTACACCTTC
V gene: TRBV5-1
clone size: NA
J gene: TRBJ1-2
D gene: NA

CDR3 protein: CASSLGGDYGYTF
CDR3 DNA: TGCGCCAGCAGCTTAGGGGGCGACTATGGCTACACCTTC
V gene: TRBV5-1
clone size: NA
J gene: TRBJ1-2
D gene: TRBD1

CDR3 protein: CACHVGLMNSPLHF
CDR3 DNA: TGTGCCTGCCACGTGGGGCTGATGAATTCACCCCTCCACTTT
V gene: TRBV30
clone size: once
J gene: TRBJ1-6
D gene: NA

CDR3 protein: CASSPLDRVRDEQFF
CDR3 DNA: TGTGCCAGCAGCCCACTAGACAGGGTAAGGGATGAGCAGTTCTTC
V gene: TRBV2
clone size: NA
J gene: TRBJ2-1
D gene: TRBD1

CDR3 protein: CASSPLGPPTDTQYF
CDR3 DNA: TGTGCCAGCTCACCGTTGGGCCCTCCTACAGATACGCAGTATTTT
V gene: TRBV18
clone size: NA
J gene: TRBJ2-3
D gene: NA